Following are 18 T cell receptor beta chains from one sample sequenced in a study of T-cell memory formation after mild COVID-19. TCRdb reanalysed the 5' RACE reads using MiXCR and keeps one entry per CDR3 protein. The table shows roughly 450,000 distinct CDR3 sequences, with 15% to 20% occurring only once. Sequencing input: PBMCs or a T cell subset sorted from them (not recorded which). The receptors were sampled from an adult woman who had mild COVID-19 (a few samples of this study predate the infection). Cell type and time point are not known.

A few counts support this clonotype. This chain connects TRBV7-9 to TRBJ2-5; D unresolved. V lost 7 bases, J lost 1 base, and 13 bases lay in between. This CDR3 contains 14 residues. Germline CDR1 SEHNR, CDR2 FQNEAQ (reference sequence). The CDR3 region is CASTLGRVQETQYF. The CDR3, as DNA: TGTGCCAGCACCCTAGGACGGGTCCAAGAGACCCAGTACTTC.

The chain links TRBV20-1 to TRBJ1-2, with a tentative D call TRBD1 (6 bases). The germline gives CDR1 DFQATT, CDR2 SNEGSKA (reference sequence). Trimming took 3 bases from V and 0 from J, leaving 11 bases between them. The CDR3 is 14 amino acids. CDR3 sequence: CSARNREANYGYTF. In DNA form, the CDR3 reads TGCAGTGCTAGGAACAGGGAAGCTAACTATGGCTACACCTTC.

The chain recombines TRBV5-5 with TRBJ1-2; D remains unclear. The CDR3 is 15 amino acids. Germline V CDR1 and CDR2: SGHKS, YYEKEE (reference sequence). V lost 0 bases to trimming and J lost 0 bases, with 9 bases between them. The CDR3 nucleotides read TGTGCCAGCAGCTTGGGGTCATCGACTAACTATGGCTACACCTTC. Translation gives CASSLGSSTNYGYTF.

J is TRBJ2-7 and V is TRBV6-2 or TRBV6-3; either TRBD1 or TRBD2 may fit D (5 bases each). This CDR3 spans 14 amino acids. Germline CDR1 is MNHEY and CDR2 is SVGEGT. Trimming shortened V by 4 bases and J by 3 bases, and 13 bases separated the two germline ends. The CDR3 bases are TGTGCCAGCAGTTGGGGGAGAGGCTTCTACGAGCAGTACTTC. The encoded protein is CASSWGRGFYEQYF.

CDR3 amino acids: CASRHMGQGLHEQYF. In nucleotides, the CDR3 is TGCGCCAGCAGACATATGGGACAGGGATTACACGAGCAGTACTTC. This chain connects TRBV4-1 to TRBJ2-7, with 9 positions matching TRBD1. The germline gives CDR1 MGHRA, CDR2 YSYEKL. The J segment lost 5 bases and the V segment lost 6 bases, leaving 11 bases of the junction unmatched. The CDR3 consists of 15 residues.

This sequence joins TRBV10-3 and TRBJ2-1; 8 nucleotides match TRBD1. Unmatched junction bases numbered 8, after V lost 4 bases and J lost 12 bases. The CDR3 extends over 13 amino acids. Germline assignment: CDR1 ENHRY and CDR2 SYGVKD. CDR3 amino acids: CAISGQGALRQFF. The CDR3 nucleotides read TGTGCCATCAGTGGCCAGGGGGCCCTACGGCAGTTCTTC.

This clonotype was detected a few times. The chain recombines TRBV28 with TRBJ1-1; D gene unclear. CDR3 size: 11 residues. Germline V gives CDR1 MDHEN, CDR2 SYDVKM. Between the trimmed V and J ends, which lost 5 bases and 4 bases, there was a span of 5 bases. The CDR3 loop reads CASSHPTEAFF. Here the CDR3 DNA reads TGTGCCAGCAGTCATCCCACTGAAGCTTTCTTT.

The chain joins TRBV20-1 to TRBJ1-2; D unclear. Germline CDR1 is DFQATT and CDR2 is SNEGSKA (reference sequence). Deletions cut 1 base from V and 0 bases from J, with 6 bases between. This CDR3 is 13 amino acids long. The chain's CDR3 is CSARGETNYGYTF. The CDR3 DNA reads as TGCAGTGCTAGAGGGGAAACTAACTATGGCTACACCTTC.

This clonotype was detected only a few times. The chain couples TRBV11-2 to TRBJ2-1; TRBD2 matches at 16 bases. CDR1 is SGHAT, CDR2 FQNNGV, per germline. This CDR3 has 18 amino acids. The ends lost 3 bases at V and 4 bases at J; junction bases unmatched: 6. DNA for the CDR3: TGTGCCAGCAGCTTCGGGACTAGCGGGGGGGTAGGGTACAATGAGCAGTTCTTC. Its translation is CASSFGTSGGVGYNEQFF. The full variable domain, rest sourced from reference TRBV11-2 and TRBJ2-1, is EAGVAQSPRYKIIEKRQSVAFWCNPISGHATLYWYQQILGQGPKLLIQFQNNGVVDDSQLPKDRFSAERLKGVDSTLKIQPAKLEDSAVYLCASSFGTSGGVGYNEQFFGPGTRLTVL.

Concerning this clonotype: The junction shows a germline mismatch at one end, possibly a read error. The chain is built from TRBV6-5 and TRBJ2-2, with D hard to call. CDR3 length equals 14 residues. Germline CDR1 reads MNHEY; CDR2 reads SVGAGI. The CDR3 loop reads CDSSYSRRTGELFF. For the CDR3, the DNA is TGTGACAGCAGTTACTCGCGCCGGACCGGGGAGCTGTTTTTT.

This clonotype was counted many times. V gene TRBV5-5 combines with J gene TRBJ1-3; tentative D call: TRBD1 (6 bases). Germline V gene data show CDR1 as SGHKS and CDR2 as YYEKEE (reference sequence). The CDR3 loop spans 14 amino acids. Trimming removed 6 bases at V and 4 bases at J, with 14 bases between. The CDR3 here is CASTRGGAGNTIYF. CDR3 sequence (DNA): TGTGCCAGCACCCGGGGGGGGGCAGGAAACACCATATATTTT.

This clonotype came up a few times. The gene calls are TRBV20-1 and TRBJ2-1; D gene uncertain. CDR1 DFQATT and CDR2 SNEGSKA come from the germline V gene (reference sequence). CDR3 length: 17 amino acids. The germline V and J ends were trimmed by 4 bases and 4 bases, with 23 bases remaining between them. The CDR3 sequence: CSATPVGVSFGYNEQFF. CDR3 bases: TGCAGTGCTACCCCAGTTGGGGTGTCATTCGGATACAATGAGCAGTTCTTC.

This clonotype was seen a few times. The J gene is TRBJ2-7, the V gene TRBV4-1; D remains ambiguous. The CDR3 totals 16 residues. Trimming left V 1 base short and J 0 bases short, with 13 bases between. Germline CDR1 reads MGHRA; CDR2 reads YSYEKL. CDR3 in DNA: TGCGCCAGCAGCCAAGCGATCTCACCGAGCTCCTACGAGCAGTACTTC. Translation gives CASSQAISPSSYEQYF.

The sample holds a few counts of this clonotype. The rearrangement joins TRBV20-1 to TRBJ2-5, with a possible D match to TRBD2 (7 bases). This CDR3 region has 13 residues. The V end lost 4 bases, the J end lost 2 bases, and 11 bases lay between the germline ends. Germline V gene sequence: CDR1 DFQATT, CDR2 SNEGSKA (reference sequence). CDR3 protein: CSATRGGQETQYF. CDR3 nucleotide sequence: TGCAGTGCTACGAGGGGGGGTCAAGAGACCCAGTACTTC.

V usage is TRBV5-1 and J usage is TRBJ2-3, with TRBD1 identical over 7 bases. Per the germline V gene, CDR1 is SGHRS and CDR2 is YFSETQ. V was clipped by 0 bases and J by 3 bases; unmatched bases: 7. This CDR3 region has 16 residues. CDR3 loop: CASSLGDREVTDTQYF. Written as DNA, the CDR3 is TGCGCCAGCAGCTTGGGAGACAGGGAAGTAACAGATACGCAGTATTTT.

This clonotype occurred a few times. The J gene is TRBJ1-3, the V gene TRBV6-6; 8 positions agree with TRBD1. The germline CDR1 and CDR2 sequences are MNHNY and SVGAGI (reference sequence). Trimming removed 2 bases from V and 2 bases from J; junction bases left unmatched: 2. The CDR3 consists of 15 residues. The CDR3 bases are TGTGCCAGCAGTTACACAGGGGGGCCTGGAAACACCATATATTTT. This gives the protein CASSYTGGPGNTIYF.

The rearrangement links TRBV6-6 to TRBJ2-1; weak D call: TRBD2 (5 bases). The CDR3 contains 15 residues. The germline V gene encodes CDR1 MNHNY and CDR2 SVGAGI (reference sequence). V lost 2 bases, J lost 6 bases, and 14 bases lay in between. DNA of the CDR3: TGTGCCAGCAGTTACGGGTCTGGACTTCCCAATGAGCAGTTCTTC. Its translation: CASSYGSGLPNEQFF.

The chain combines TRBV20-1 with TRBJ2-1; 14 bases match TRBD2. V shed 6 bases, J shed 6 bases, and the junction held 4 bases outside the gene matches. CDR3 length equals 14 residues. Germline V gene sequence: CDR1 DFQATT, CDR2 SNEGSKA (reference sequence). The CDR3 DNA reads as TGCAGTGCCGGGACTAGCGGGGGCCTCAATGAGCAGTTCTTC. It yields the protein CSAGTSGGLNEQFF.